These 12 T cell receptor beta chains share one sample of origin, sequenced in a study of blood T cell repertoires in COVID-19. Sequenced by immunoSEQ multiplex PCR; TCRdb stores in-frame clones only, minus some. The sample contains 290,000 or so clones, 90% of which appear only once. Material: PBMCs or T cells enriched from blood (not recorded which). These receptors all stem from a woman aged 18-29 years with acute COVID-19.

This chain joins TRBV15 and TRBJ2-3; D is undetermined. The V and J ends lost 6 bases and 5 bases respectively, with 9 bases between them. CDR1 is LNHNV, CDR2 YYDKDF, per germline (reference sequence). The CDR3 contains 12 residues. The DNA for the CDR3 is TGTGCCACCAGGCTCCTAGGAGATACGCAGTATTTT. It yields the protein CATRLLGDTQYF.

This clone was detected once. The rearrangement links TRBV19 to TRBJ2-1; D is possibly TRBD2 (6 bases). Germline V gene sequence: CDR1 LNHDA, CDR2 SQIVND (reference sequence). Trimming cost V 5 bases and J 9 bases, with 17 bases left between them. The CDR3 has 14 amino acids. The CDR3 reads CASSLSGIGGEQFF. CDR3 nucleotide sequence: TGTGCCAGTAGTCTATCGGGAATCGGGGGTGAGCAGTTCTTC.

This clone came up a few times. The chain is built from TRBV7-6 and TRBJ2-1; a weak D match, TRBD2 (5 bases). V lost 6 bases and J lost 10, with 13 bases in between. The length of the CDR3 is 12 residues. Germline CDR1 is SGHVS and CDR2 is FNYEAQ. In DNA, the CDR3 is TGTGCCAGCAGTCGTACTAGTCGGGAGCAGTTCTTC. This encodes CASSRTSREQFF.

The V gene is TRBV15, the J gene TRBJ1-3; 12 bases fit TRBD1. Per the germline V gene, CDR1 is LNHNV and CDR2 is YYDKDF (reference sequence). This CDR3 region has 16 residues. V gave up 5 bases and J gave up 4 bases; unmatched junction bases: 6. This CDR3 is CATSWGQGAIGNTIYF. For the CDR3, the DNA is TGTGCCACCAGCTGGGGACAGGGGGCAATCGGAAACACCATATATTTT.

This clone was counted once. The chain has TRBV30 and TRBJ2-3; 7 nucleotides line up with TRBD1. Trimming at V came to 3 bases and at J to 3 bases, leaving 6 bases not matched to a gene. CDR3 size: 14 residues. Germline values: CDR1 GTSNPN, CDR2 SVGIG (reference sequence). The CDR3 sequence: CAWSRDRKTDTQYF. The DNA of the CDR3 is TGTGCCTGGAGCCGGGACAGAAAAACAGATACGCAGTATTTT.

The chain combines TRBV4-2 with TRBJ2-1; TRBD1 aligns across 7 bases. CDR3 length: 12 residues. In germline, CDR1 is LGHNA, CDR2 YNFKEQ. After removal of 10 bases from V and 9 bases from J, the junction contained 9 bases not matched to a gene. CDR3 loop: CATQTGVGEQFF. In nucleotides, the CDR3 is TGTGCCACCCAAACAGGGGTAGGTGAGCAGTTCTTC.

As for this clone: A read error is likely, as this CDR3 ends without the conserved phenylalanine or tryptophan. It is unclear where the CDR3 begins or ends on the DNA, so no DNA is shown, and the CDR3 is as TCRdb lists it. J is TRBJ1-2 and V is TRBV18; the tabulated D call, TRBD1, remains unverified against the DNA. From germline, CDR1 is KGHSH and CDR2 LQKENI. 14 amino acids form the CDR3, both terminal residues included. The CDR3 is CASSPPSGQSRPSS.

The V gene is TRBV2, the J gene TRBJ1-2; possible D gene TRBD1, 6 bases. CDR3 size: 19 residues. The ends were cut back, 2 bases at V and 1 base at J, with 23 bases in the middle. Germline V gene sequence: CDR1 SNHLY, CDR2 FYNNEI. Here the CDR3 reads CASSEREVGGAGLNYGYTF. CDR3 DNA: TGTGCCAGCAGTGAACGTGAAGTGGGGGGGGCAGGACTTAACTATGGCTACACCTTC.

The rearrangement uses TRBV19 and TRBJ1-2; tentative D call: TRBD1 (6 bases). The germline CDR1 and CDR2 sequences are LNHDA and SQIVND (reference sequence). CDR3 size: 11 residues. V dropped 7 bases and J dropped 8 bases, with 11 bases sitting between them. The CDR3 protein is CASTTGYGYTF. CDR3 nucleotide sequence: TGTGCCAGTACTACAGGGTACGGCTACACCTTC.

The chain is built from TRBV6-5 and TRBJ1-2, with TRBD1 as a possible D gene (6 bases). The germline V gene encodes CDR1 MNHEY and CDR2 SVGAGI. The CDR3 contains 16 residues. V lost 0 bases and J 2 bases, leaving 13 bases between the germline ends. In DNA form, the CDR3 reads TGTGCCAGCAGTTACTCGCCTTGGGACACCAACTATGGCTACACCTTC. The encoded protein is CASSYSPWDTNYGYTF.

V usage is TRBV19 and J usage is TRBJ2-7, with 10 bases lining up with TRBD1. Germline CDR1 is LNHDA and CDR2 is SQIVND (reference sequence). The V segment lost 10 bases and the J segment 1 base; nucleotides outside the gene matches: 16. The CDR3 is made up of 17 amino acids. In DNA form, the CDR3 reads TGTGCCACCGAGCCCGGAATGGGGGACAGGGGTTCCTACGAGCAGTACTTC. This translates into CATEPGMGDRGSYEQYF.

The chain links TRBV5-1 to TRBJ2-7, with a possible D match to TRBD1 (6 bases). This CDR3 is built from 15 residues. CDR1 and CDR2 from the germline V gene are SGHRS and YFSETQ. Trimming took off 1 base at V and 4 bases at J, with 15 bases between the two ends. CDR3 loop: CASSLSTGSWYEQYF. The DNA of the CDR3 is TGCGCCAGCAGCTTGTCCACAGGGAGTTGGTACGAGCAGTACTTC. Using reference TRBV5-1 and TRBJ2-7 for the parts outside the CDR3, the full variable domain is KAGVTQTPRYLIKTRGQQVTLSCSPISGHRSVSWYQQTPGQGLQFLFEYFSETQRNKGNFPGRFSGRQFSNSRSEMNVSTLELGDSALYLCASSLSTGSWYEQYFGPGTRLTVT.